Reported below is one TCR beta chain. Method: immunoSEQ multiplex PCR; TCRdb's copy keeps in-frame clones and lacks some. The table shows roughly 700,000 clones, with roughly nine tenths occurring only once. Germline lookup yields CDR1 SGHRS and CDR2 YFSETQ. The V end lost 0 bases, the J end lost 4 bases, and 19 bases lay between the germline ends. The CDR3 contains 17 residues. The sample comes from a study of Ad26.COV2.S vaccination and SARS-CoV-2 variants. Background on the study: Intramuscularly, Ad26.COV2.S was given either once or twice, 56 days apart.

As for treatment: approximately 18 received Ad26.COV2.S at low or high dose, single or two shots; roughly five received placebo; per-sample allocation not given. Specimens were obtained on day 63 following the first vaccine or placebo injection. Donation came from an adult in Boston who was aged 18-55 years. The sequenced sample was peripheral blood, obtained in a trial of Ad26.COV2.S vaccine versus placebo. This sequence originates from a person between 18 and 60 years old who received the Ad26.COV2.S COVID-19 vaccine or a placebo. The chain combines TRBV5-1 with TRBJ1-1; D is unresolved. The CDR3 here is CASSLEPLTRLGTEAFF. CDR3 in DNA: TGCGCCAGCAGCTTGGAGCCCCTAACACGGTTGGGCACTGAAGCTTTCTTT. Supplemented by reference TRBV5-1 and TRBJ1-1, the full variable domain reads KAGVTQTPRYLIKTRGQQVTLSCSPISGHRSVSWYQQTPGQGLQFLFEYFSETQRNKGNFPGRFSGRQFSNSRSEMNVSTLELGDSALYLCASSLEPLTRLGTEAFFGQGTRLTVV.